This is a list of T cell receptor beta chains from one sample in a study of CD8 T cells in ankylosing spondylitis. TCRdb reanalysed the 5' RACE reads using MiXCR and keeps one entry per CDR3 protein. This sample carries hundreds of thousands of distinct CDR3 sequences, around 26% of them seen once, and the ten largest clones take about 0.92%. Source material: blood, either unsorted or a sorted T cell fraction (not recorded which). The receptors were gathered from a male donor with ankylosing spondylitis. Both conserved end residues are part of each CDR3. The D gene is left open where the match is weak. A clone size is listed for some rows: how often the clone was seen (once, few, many), or a class if it is expanded.

v_call	d_call	clone_size	j_call	cdr3_nt	cdr3_aa
TRBV12-3/TRBV12-4	TRBD1	few	TRBJ2-2	TGTGCCAGCGGGGACAGAAACACCGGGGAGCTGTTTTTT	CASGDRNTGELFF
TRBV10-3	.	many	TRBJ2-2	TGTGCCATCAGTGAGTCTGGACCCACTACCGGGGAGCTGTTTTTT	CAISESGPTTGELFF
TRBV20-1	TRBD1	few	TRBJ1-1	TGCAGTGCCCAGGACAGGTACACTGAAGCTTTCTTT	CSAQDRYTEAFF
TRBV20-1	.	.	TRBJ2-7	TGCAGTGCCGGGACTGGCAAGTACTACGAGCAGTACTTC	CSAGTGKYYEQYF
TRBV6-1	.	few	TRBJ1-5	TGTGCCAGCAGTCGGGGGGTTAAGGGCAATCAGCCCCAGCATTTT	CASSRGVKGNQPQHF
TRBV18	.	.	TRBJ2-2	TGTGCCAGCTCACCACCGAACAGGAGGAACACCGGGGAGCTGTTTTTT	CASSPPNRRNTGELFF
TRBV9	TRBD2	.	TRBJ2-3	TGTGCCAGCAGCGTGGGTAGCGGGAACGCAGATACGCAGTATTTT	CASSVGSGNADTQYF
TRBV11-3	.	.	TRBJ2-3	TGTGCCAGCAGCCCCAGGGGCGGGAGAAGTGCAGATACGCAGTATTTT	CASSPRGGRSADTQYF
TRBV10-3	.	few	TRBJ2-5	TGTGCCATCGGGGCGCAGTTGCGGGCAGGGGAGACCCAGTACTTC	CAIGAQLRAGETQYF
TRBV3-1	TRBD2	.	TRBJ2-7	TGTGCCAGCAGCCCGCGGGGGGAGGCGCCGGGAACGAGGACCTACGAGCAGTACTTC	CASSPRGEAPGTRTYEQYF